This T cell receptor beta chain was captured in a study of blood T cell repertoires in COVID-19. About the study: The origin of the acute and convalescent COVID-19 samples was the United States, Italy and Spain.

In the original analysis: How many nucleated cells were present was estimated from reference gene primer amplification. Sequenced by immunoSEQ multiplex PCR; TCRdb stores in-frame clones only, minus some. The V and J calls and clone size are taken from that table; D and trimming were inferred from the DNA. The table lists around 75,000 clones, 80% to 90% of them singletons. This CDR3 is built from 15 residues. CDR1 and CDR2 (germline): SGDLS, YYNGEE. V was pared by 0 bases and J by 7 bases, with 5 bases of the junction left unmatched. This sequence joins TRBV9 and TRBJ2-1; 9 nucleotides line up with TRBD1. The TCR sequence derives from a man aged 55 to 70 with acute or convalescent COVID-19. Sequenced input: peripheral blood. The CDR3 DNA reads TGTGCCAGCAGCGTAGGGGGGACAGGGAGAAATGAGCAGTTCTTC. Protein product: CASSVGGTGRNEQFF. The entire variable domain, with the rest obtained from reference TRBV9 and TRBJ2-1, is as follows: DSGVTQTPKHLITATGQRVTLRCSPRSGDLSVYWYQQSLDQGLQFLIQYYNGEERAKGNILERFSAQQFPDLHSELNLSSLELGDSALYFCASSVGGTGRNEQFFGPGTRLTVL.